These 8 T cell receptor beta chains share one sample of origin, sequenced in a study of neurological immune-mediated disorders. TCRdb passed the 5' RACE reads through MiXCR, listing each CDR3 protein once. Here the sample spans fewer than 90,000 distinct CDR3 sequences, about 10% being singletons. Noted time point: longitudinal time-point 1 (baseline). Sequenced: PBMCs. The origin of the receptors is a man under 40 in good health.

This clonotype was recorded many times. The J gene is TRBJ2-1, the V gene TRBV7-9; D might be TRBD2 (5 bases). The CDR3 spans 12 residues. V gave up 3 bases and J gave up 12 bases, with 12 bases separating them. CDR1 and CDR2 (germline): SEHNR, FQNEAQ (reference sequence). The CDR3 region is CASSFQSGGQFF. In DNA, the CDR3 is TGTGCCAGCAGCTTTCAGTCCGGAGGGCAGTTCTTC.

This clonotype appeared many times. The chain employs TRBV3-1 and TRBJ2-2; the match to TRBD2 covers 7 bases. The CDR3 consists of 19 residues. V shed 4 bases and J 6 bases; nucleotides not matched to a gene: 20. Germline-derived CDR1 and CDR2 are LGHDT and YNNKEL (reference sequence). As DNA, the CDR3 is TGTGCCAGCAGCCCCTCGGGGCCTAGCGGAAAAGGATTCCCCGGGGAGCTGTTTTTT. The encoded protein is CASSPSGPSGKGFPGELFF.

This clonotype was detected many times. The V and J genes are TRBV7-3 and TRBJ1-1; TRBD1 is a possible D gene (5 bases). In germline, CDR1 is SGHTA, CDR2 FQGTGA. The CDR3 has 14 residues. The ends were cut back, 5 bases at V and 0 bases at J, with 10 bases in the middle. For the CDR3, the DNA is TGTGCCAGCAGCCCCGGGGGGATGAACACTGAAGCTTTCTTT. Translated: CASSPGGMNTEAFF. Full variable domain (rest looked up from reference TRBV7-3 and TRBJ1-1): GAGVSQTPSNKVTEKGKYVELRCDPISGHTALYWYRQSLGQGPEFLIYFQGTGAADDSGLPNDRFFAVRPEGSVSTLKIQRTERGDSAVYLCASSPGGMNTEAFFGQGTRLTVV.

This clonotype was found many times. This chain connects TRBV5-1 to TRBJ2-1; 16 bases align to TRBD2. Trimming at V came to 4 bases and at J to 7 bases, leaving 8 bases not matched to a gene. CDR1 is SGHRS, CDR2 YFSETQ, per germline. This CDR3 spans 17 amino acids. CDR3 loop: CASSLGLAGGPQNEQFF. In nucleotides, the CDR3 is TGCGCCAGCAGCCTGGGACTAGCGGGAGGGCCACAGAATGAGCAGTTCTTC.

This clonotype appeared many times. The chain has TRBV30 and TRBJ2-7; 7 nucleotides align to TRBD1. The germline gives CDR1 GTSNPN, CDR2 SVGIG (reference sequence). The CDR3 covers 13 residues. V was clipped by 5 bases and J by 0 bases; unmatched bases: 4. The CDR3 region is CAWSTGSSYEQYF. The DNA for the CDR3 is TGTGCCTGGTCGACAGGGAGCTCCTACGAGCAGTACTTC.

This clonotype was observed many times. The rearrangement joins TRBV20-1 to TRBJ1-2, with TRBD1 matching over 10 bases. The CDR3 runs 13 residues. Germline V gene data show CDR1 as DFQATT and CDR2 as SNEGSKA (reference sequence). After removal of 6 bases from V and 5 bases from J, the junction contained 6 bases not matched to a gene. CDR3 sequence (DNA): TGCAGTGCAGTAGGACAGGGGGAATATGGCTACACCTTC. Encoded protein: CSAVGQGEYGYTF.

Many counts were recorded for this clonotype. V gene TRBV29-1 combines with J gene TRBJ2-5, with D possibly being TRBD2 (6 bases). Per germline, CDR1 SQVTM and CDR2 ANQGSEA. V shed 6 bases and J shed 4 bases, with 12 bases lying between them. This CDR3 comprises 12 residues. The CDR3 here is CSVGGKVETQYF. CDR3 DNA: TGCAGCGTCGGAGGGAAGGTAGAGACCCAGTACTTC.

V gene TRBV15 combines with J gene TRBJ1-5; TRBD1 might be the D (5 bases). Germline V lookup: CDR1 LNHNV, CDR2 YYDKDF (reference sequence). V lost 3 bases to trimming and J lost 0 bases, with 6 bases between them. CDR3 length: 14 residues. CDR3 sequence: CATSSTGSNQPQHF. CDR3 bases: TGTGCCACCAGCAGTACAGGTAGCAATCAGCCCCAGCATTTT.